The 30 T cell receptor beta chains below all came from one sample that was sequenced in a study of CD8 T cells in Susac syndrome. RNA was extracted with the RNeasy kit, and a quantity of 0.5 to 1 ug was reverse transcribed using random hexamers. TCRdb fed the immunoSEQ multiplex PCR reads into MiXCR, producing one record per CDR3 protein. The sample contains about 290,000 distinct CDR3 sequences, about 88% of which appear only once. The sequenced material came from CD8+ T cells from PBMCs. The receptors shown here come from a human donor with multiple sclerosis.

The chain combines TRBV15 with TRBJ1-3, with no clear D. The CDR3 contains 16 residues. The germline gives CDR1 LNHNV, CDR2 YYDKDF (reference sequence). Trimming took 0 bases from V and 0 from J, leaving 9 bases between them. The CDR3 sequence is CATSRDFWGSGNTIYF. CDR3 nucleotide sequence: TGTGCCACCAGCAGAGATTTTTGGGGCTCTGGAAACACCATATATTTT.

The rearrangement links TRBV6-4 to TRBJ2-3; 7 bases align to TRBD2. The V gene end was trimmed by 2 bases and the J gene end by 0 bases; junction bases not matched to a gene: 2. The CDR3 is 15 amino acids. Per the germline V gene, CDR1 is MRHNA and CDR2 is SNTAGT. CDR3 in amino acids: CASSDDGGSTDTQYF. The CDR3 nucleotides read TGTGCCAGCAGTGACGACGGGGGGAGCACAGATACGCAGTATTTT.

The CDR3 here is CASSGTSGGAWLVEQFF. The CDR3 DNA reads as TGTGCCAGCAGTGGGACTAGCGGGGGGGCCTGGTTAGTTGAGCAGTTCTTC. This chain uses TRBV6-1 with TRBJ2-1; 15 bases align to TRBD2. The CDR3 sequence is 17 residues long. V lost 4 bases to trimming and J lost 9 bases; unmatched junction nucleotides: 10. Germline CDR1 is MNHNS and CDR2 is SASEGT.

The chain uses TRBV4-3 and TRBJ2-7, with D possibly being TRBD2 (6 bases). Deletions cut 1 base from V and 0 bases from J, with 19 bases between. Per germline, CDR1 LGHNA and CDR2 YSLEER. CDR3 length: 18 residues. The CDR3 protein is CASSQGPHVAEDSYEQYF. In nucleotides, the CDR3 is TGCGCCAGCAGCCAAGGCCCTCATGTAGCGGAGGACTCCTACGAGCAGTACTTC.

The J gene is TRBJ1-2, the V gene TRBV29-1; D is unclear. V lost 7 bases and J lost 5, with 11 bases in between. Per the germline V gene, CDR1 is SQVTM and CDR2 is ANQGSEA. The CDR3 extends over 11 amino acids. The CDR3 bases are TGCAGCGCCTGGGGAACATATGGCTACACCTTC. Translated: CSAWGTYGYTF. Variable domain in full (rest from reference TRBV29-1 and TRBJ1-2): SAVISQKPSRDICQRGTSLTIQCQVDSQVTMMFWYRQQPGQSLTLIATANQGSEATYESGFVIDKFPISRPNLTFSTLTVSNMSPEDSSIYLCSAWGTYGYTFGSGTRLTVV.

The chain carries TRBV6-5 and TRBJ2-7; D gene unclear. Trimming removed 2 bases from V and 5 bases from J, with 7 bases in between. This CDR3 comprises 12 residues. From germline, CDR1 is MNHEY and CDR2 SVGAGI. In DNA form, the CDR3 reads TGTGCCAGCAGTTACCGTGGCAACGAGCAGTACTTC. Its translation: CASSYRGNEQYF.

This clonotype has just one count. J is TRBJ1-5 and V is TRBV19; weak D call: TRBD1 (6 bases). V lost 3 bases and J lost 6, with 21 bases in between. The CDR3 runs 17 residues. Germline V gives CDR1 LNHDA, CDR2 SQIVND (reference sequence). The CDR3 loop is CASSIDLWQGIGQPQHF. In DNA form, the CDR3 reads TGTGCCAGTAGTATTGATTTATGGCAGGGGATTGGTCAGCCCCAGCATTTT.

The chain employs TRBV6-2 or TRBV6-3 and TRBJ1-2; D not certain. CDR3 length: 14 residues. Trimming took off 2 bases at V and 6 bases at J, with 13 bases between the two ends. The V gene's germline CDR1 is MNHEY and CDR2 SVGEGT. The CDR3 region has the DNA TGTGCCAGCAGTTACCCCTCAAGGCTCAATGGCTACACCTTC. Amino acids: CASSYPSRLNGYTF.

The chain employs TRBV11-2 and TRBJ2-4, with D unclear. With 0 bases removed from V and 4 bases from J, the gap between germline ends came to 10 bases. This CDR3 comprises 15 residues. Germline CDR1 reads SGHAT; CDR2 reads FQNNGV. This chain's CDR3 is CASSLEGLFKNIQYF. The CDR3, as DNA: TGTGCCAGCAGCTTAGAGGGTCTGTTTAAAAACATTCAGTACTTC.

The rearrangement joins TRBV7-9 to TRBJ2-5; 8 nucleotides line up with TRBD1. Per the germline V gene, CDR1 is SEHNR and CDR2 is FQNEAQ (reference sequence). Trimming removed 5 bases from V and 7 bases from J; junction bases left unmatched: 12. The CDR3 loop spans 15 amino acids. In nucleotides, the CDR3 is TGTGCCAGCAGCGCACCGACAGGGGTTTACGTGACCCAGTACTTC. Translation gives CASSAPTGVYVTQYF.

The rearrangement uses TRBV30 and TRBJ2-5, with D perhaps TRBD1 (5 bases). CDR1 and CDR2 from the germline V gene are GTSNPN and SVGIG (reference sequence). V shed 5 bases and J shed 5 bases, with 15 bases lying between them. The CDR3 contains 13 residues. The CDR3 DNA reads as TGTGCCTGGTCCCCGGAAGCAGGGGAGACCCAGTACTTC. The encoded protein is CAWSPEAGETQYF.

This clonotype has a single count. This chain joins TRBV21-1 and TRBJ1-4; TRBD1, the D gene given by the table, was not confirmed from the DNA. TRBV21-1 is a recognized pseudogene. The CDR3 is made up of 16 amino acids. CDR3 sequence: CASSLQVPGGNEKLFF. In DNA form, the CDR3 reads TGTGCCAGCAGCCTTCAGGTTCCGGGGGGTAATGAAAAACTGTTTTTT.

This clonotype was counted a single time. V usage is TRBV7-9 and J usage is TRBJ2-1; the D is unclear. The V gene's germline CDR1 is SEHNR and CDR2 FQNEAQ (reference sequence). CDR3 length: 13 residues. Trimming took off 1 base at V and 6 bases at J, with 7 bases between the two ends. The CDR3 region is CASSLVTSNEQFF. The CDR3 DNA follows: TGTGCCAGCAGCTTAGTGACTTCCAATGAGCAGTTCTTC.

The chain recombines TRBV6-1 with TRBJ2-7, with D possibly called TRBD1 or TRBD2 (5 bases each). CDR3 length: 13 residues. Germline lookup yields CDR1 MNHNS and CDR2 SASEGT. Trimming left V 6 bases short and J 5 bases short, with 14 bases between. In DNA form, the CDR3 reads TGTGCCAGCAGACCCGCCCTGGGACACGAGCAGTACTTC. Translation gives CASRPALGHEQYF.

This CDR3 reads CASSLGPASGSETQYF. As DNA, the CDR3 is TGTGCCAGCAGTTTAGGTCCGGCATCCGGCTCCGAGACCCAGTACTTC. The chain carries TRBV28 and TRBJ2-5; D not resolved. Germline CDR1 reads MDHEN; CDR2 reads SYDVKM. V gave up 2 bases and J gave up 5 bases, with 18 bases separating them. The CDR3 totals 16 residues.

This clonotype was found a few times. The CDR3 nucleotides read TGTGCCATCAGTAGAGACAGGGACGAAGAGACCCAGTACTTC. This gives the protein CAISRDRDEETQYF. V gene TRBV10-3 combines with J gene TRBJ2-5; 7 nucleotides agree with TRBD1. J was trimmed by 3 bases and V by 5 bases; bases with no gene match: 6. The germline gives CDR1 ENHRY, CDR2 SYGVKD. The CDR3 extends over 14 amino acids.

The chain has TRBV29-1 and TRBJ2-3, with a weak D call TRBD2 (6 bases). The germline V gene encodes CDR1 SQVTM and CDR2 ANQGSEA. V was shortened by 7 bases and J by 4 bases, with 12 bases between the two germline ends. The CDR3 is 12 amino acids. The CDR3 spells CSGTGTPDTQYF. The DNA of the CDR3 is TGCAGCGGAACCGGGACTCCAGATACGCAGTATTTT.

This CDR3 is CATSDNRGEKLFF. For the CDR3, the DNA is TGTGCCACCAGTGATAACCGGGGAGAAAAACTGTTTTTT. This chain connects TRBV24-1 to TRBJ1-4; D is unclear. The CDR3 has 13 amino acids. CDR1 and CDR2 from the germline V gene are KGHDR and SFDVKD. V was pared by 3 bases and J by 8 bases, with 9 bases between.

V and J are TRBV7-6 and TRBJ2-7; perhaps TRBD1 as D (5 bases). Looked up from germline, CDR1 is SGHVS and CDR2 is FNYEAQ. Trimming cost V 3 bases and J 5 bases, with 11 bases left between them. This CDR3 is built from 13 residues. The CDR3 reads CASSFGALDEQYF. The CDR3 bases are TGTGCCAGCAGCTTTGGGGCCTTGGACGAGCAGTACTTC.

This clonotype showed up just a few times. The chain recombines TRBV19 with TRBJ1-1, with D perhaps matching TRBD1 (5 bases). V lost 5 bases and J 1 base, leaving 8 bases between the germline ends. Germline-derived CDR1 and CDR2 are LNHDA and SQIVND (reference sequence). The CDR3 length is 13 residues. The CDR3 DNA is TGTGCCAGTAGTCACACAGGGAACACTGAAGCTTTCTTT. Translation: CASSHTGNTEAFF.

The CDR3 DNA reads as TGTGCCAGCAGCTCGATGGGTGAGCAGTTCTTC. Translating it yields CASSSMGEQFF. The rearrangement joins TRBV7-9 to TRBJ2-1, with D uncertain. This CDR3 comprises 11 residues. V was shortened by 4 bases and J by 9 bases, with 7 bases between the two germline ends. Germline V lookup: CDR1 SEHNR, CDR2 FQNEAQ (reference sequence).

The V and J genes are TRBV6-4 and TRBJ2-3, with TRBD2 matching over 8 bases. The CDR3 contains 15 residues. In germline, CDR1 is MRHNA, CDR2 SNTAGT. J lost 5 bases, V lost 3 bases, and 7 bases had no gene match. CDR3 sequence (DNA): TGTGCCAGCAGTGATGGTAGCGGGACTGTAGATACGCAGTATTTT. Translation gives CASSDGSGTVDTQYF.

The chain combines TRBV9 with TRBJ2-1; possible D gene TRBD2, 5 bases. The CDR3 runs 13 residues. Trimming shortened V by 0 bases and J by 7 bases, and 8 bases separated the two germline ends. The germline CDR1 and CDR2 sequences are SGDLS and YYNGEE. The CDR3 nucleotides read TGTGCCAGCAGCGTAGAACTAGGTAATGAGCAGTTCTTC. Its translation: CASSVELGNEQFF.

The CDR3 DNA reads TGTGCCAGCAGCTTTCGGTCTGGTGCGGGGGGGTACGAGCAGTACTTC. It translates to CASSFRSGAGGYEQYF. The chain couples TRBV7-9 to TRBJ2-7, with 9 bases that match TRBD2. V trimming: 3 bases; J trimming: 4 bases; junction bases outside the gene matches: 10. Looked up from germline, CDR1 is SEHNR and CDR2 is FQNEAQ (reference sequence). The CDR3 is 16 residues long.

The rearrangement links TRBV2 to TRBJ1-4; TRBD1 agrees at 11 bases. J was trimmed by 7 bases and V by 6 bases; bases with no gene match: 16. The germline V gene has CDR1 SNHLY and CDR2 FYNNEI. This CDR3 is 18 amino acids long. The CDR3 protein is CASRDSGTGGTPGEKLFF. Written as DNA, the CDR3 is TGTGCCAGCAGGGATTCCGGGACAGGGGGGACTCCGGGTGAAAAACTGTTTTTT.

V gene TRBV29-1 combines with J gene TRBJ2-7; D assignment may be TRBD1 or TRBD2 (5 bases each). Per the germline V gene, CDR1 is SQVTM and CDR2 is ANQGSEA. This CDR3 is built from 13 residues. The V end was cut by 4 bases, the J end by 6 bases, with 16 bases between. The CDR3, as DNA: TGCAGCGTTGGAGGGCAGGGCTCGCTCGAGCAGTACTTC. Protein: CSVGGQGSLEQYF.

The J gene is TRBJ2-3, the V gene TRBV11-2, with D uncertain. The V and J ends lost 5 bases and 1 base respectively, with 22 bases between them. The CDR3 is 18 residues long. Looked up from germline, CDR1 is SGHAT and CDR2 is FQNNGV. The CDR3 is CASSLPVILLLGTDTQYF. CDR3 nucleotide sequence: TGTGCCAGCAGCCTCCCAGTCATCCTATTACTCGGCACAGATACGCAGTATTTT.

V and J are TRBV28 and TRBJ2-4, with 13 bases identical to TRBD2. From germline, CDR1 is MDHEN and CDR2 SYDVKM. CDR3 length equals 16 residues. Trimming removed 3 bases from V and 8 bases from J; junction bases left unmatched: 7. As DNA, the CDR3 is TGTGCCAGCAGTTTCGGGGGACTAGCGGGACCGGACATTCAGTACTTC. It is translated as CASSFGGLAGPDIQYF.

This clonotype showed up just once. This CDR3 reads CASSSGQRYEQYF. The DNA for the CDR3 is TGTGCCAGCAGCTCGGGACAAAGATACGAGCAGTACTTC. The chain carries TRBV7-2 and TRBJ2-7, with a weak D call TRBD1 (6 bases). V was shortened by 4 bases and J by 4 bases, with 11 bases between the two germline ends. CDR1 is SGHTA and CDR2 is FQGNSA in the germline V gene. The CDR3 covers 13 residues.

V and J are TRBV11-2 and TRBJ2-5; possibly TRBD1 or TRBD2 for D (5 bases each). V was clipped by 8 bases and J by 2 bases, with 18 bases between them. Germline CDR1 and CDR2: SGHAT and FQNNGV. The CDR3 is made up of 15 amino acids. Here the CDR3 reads CASFPGPGEQETQYF. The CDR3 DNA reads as TGTGCCAGCTTCCCGGGGCCGGGCGAACAAGAGACCCAGTACTTC.